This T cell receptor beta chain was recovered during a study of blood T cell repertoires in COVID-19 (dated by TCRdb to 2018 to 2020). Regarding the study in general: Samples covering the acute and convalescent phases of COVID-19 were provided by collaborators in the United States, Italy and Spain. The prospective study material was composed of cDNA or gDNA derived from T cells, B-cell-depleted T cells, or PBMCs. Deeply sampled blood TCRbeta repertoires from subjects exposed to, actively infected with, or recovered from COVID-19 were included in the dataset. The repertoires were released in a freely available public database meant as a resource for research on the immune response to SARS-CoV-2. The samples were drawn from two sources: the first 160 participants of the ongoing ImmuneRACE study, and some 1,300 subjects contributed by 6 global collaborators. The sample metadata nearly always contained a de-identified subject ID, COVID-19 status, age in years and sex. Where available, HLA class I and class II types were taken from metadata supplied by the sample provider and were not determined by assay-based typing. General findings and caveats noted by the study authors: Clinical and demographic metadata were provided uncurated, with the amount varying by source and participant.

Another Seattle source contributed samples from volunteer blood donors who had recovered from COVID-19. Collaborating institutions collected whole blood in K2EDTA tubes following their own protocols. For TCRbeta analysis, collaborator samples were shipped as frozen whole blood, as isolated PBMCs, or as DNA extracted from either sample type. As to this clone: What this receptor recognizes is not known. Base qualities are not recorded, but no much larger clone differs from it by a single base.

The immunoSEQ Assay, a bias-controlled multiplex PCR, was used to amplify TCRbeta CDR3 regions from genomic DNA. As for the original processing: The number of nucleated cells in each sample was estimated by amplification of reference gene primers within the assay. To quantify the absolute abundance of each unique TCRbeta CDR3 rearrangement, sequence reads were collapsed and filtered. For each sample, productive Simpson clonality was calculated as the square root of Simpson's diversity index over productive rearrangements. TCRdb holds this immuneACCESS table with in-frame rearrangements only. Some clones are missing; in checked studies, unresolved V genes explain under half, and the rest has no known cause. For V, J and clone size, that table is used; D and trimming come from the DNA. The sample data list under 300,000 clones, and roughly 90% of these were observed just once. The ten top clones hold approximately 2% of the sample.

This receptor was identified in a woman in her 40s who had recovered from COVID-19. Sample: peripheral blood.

The DNA sequence is TGTGCCAGCAGCAAAGGACAGGGCGACTATGGCTACACCTTC. Its coded protein is CASSKGQGDYGYTF. Recombination linked TRBV5-4 to TRBJ1-2, with TRBD1 matching 8 junction bases. The CDR3 spans 14 residues, from the cysteine through the phenylalanine. Only the CDR3 part of the read is kept: 42 bases, read in frame from the first base. The germline V gene (reference sequence) provides CDR1 SGHNT and CDR2 YYREEE. Trimming removed 4 bases from V and 3 bases from J; the gene matches leave 5 bases unexplained. Extended through the reference TRBV5-4 and TRBJ1-2 proteins, this CDR3 yields the full variable domain: ETGVTQSPTHLIKTRGQQVTLRCSSQSGHNTVSWYQQALGQGPQFIFQYYREEENGRGNFPPRFSGLQFPNYSSELNVNALELDDSALYLCASSKGQGDYGYTFGSGTRLTVV.